A single sample is the source of the 27 T cell receptor beta chains below, sequenced in a study of blood T cell repertoires in COVID-19. Sequenced by immunoSEQ multiplex PCR; TCRdb stores in-frame clones only, minus some. Among hundreds of thousands of clones listed, around three quarters were seen once. The sample consisted of peripheral blood. These receptors originate from a woman of 80 years or more with acute or convalescent COVID-19.

V gene TRBV29-1 combines with J gene TRBJ1-1; 8 bases map to TRBD1. The V and J ends lost 3 bases and 6 bases, in that order; junction bases with no gene match: 3. The CDR3 extends over 12 amino acids. The V gene's germline CDR1 is SQVTM and CDR2 ANQGSEA. The CDR3 sequence: CSVEDRVAEAFF. The CDR3 bases are TGCAGCGTTGAGGACAGGGTTGCTGAAGCTTTCTTT.

Note on this clone: The junction departs from germline at one end; a sequencing error may be responsible. The V and J genes are TRBV7-2 and TRBJ2-7; 8 bases are a match to TRBD2. Germline CDR1 and CDR2: SGHTA and FQGNSA. The CDR3 loop spans 15 amino acids. The CDR3 protein is CASSSGGGFSYEQYF. The CDR3, as DNA: TGTGCCAGCAGCTCCGGGGGGGGTTTTTCCTACGAGCAGTATTTC.

V and J are TRBV18 and TRBJ2-2; the match to TRBD1 covers 8 bases. Germline V gene data show CDR1 as KGHSH and CDR2 as LQKENI. Trimming removed 2 bases from V and 5 bases from J; junction bases left unmatched: 4. The CDR3 has 15 amino acids. In nucleotides, the CDR3 is TGTGCCAGCTCACCAGCCAGGGGGCGGACCGGGGAGCTGTTTTTT. Translation gives CASSPARGRTGELFF.

The V gene is TRBV29-1, the J gene TRBJ1-2; D call uncertain. CDR1 is SQVTM, CDR2 ANQGSEA, per germline. The CDR3 spans 10 residues. V was pared by 6 bases and J by 8 bases, with 10 bases between. The CDR3 is CSVYLSGYTF. Written as DNA, the CDR3 is TGCAGCGTCTACCTTAGCGGCTACACCTTC.

V gene TRBV29-1 combines with J gene TRBJ1-4, with D perhaps matching TRBD1 (5 bases). This CDR3 is 11 amino acids long. V was cut by 7 bases and J by 8 bases, with 11 bases left in between. Germline assignment: CDR1 SQVTM and CDR2 ANQGSEA. This CDR3 reads CSGRAGEKLFF. The CDR3, as DNA: TGCAGCGGCAGGGCGGGAGAAAAACTGTTTTTT.

V is TRBV30 and J is TRBJ1-3, with D uncertain. Looked up from germline, CDR1 is GTSNPN and CDR2 is SVGIG (reference sequence). The ends were cut back, 0 bases at V and 1 base at J, with 7 bases in the middle. This CDR3 region has 14 residues. In DNA, the CDR3 is TGTGCCTGGAGTGTAGGAGCGTCTGGAAACACCATATATTTT. Protein product: CAWSVGASGNTIYF.

The chain links TRBV5-1 to TRBJ1-3; D is possibly TRBD1 (6 bases). Trimming took off 0 bases at V and 0 bases at J, with 16 bases between the two ends. The CDR3 loop spans 18 amino acids. Germline lookup yields CDR1 SGHRS and CDR2 YFSETQ. For the CDR3, the DNA is TGCGCCAGCAGCTTGGTGGACAGCCGATTTAACTCTGGAAACACCATATATTTT. This sequence encodes CASSLVDSRFNSGNTIYF.

The chain links TRBV6-5 to TRBJ2-1, with D tentatively TRBD2 (6 bases). The CDR3 sequence is 12 residues long. With 6 bases removed from V and 9 bases from J, the gap between germline ends came to 12 bases. CDR1 and CDR2 from the germline V gene are MNHEY and SVGAGI. The CDR3 region has the DNA TGTGCCAGCAGGGGGGGAGCGTTTGAGCAGTTCTTC. Its translation: CASRGGAFEQFF.

The chain combines TRBV21-1 with TRBJ1-1. TRBV21-1 is a pseudogene. The CDR3 is 15 residues long. CDR3 residues: CASSKAGGWATEAFF. CDR3 DNA: TGTGCCAGCAGCAAAGCCGGAGGGTGGGCCACTGAAGCTTTCTTT.

This chain's CDR3 is CSVGATARGGTDTQYF. The CDR3 DNA sequence: TGCAGCGTTGGGGCGACCGCCCGGGGTGGCACAGATACGCAGTATTTT. The chain recombines TRBV29-1 with TRBJ2-3; a weak D match, TRBD2 (5 bases). V lost 4 bases and J 1 base, leaving 18 bases between the germline ends. CDR3 size: 16 residues. Germline V gene lookup returns CDR1 SQVTM and CDR2 ANQGSEA.

The chain carries TRBV4-1 and TRBJ2-7; 7 bases align to TRBD2. V lost 3 bases and J lost 0; bases outside the gene matches: 5. The CDR3 contains 15 residues. Germline V gives CDR1 MGHRA, CDR2 YSYEKL. The chain's CDR3 is CASSHGRGSSYEQYF. CDR3 bases: TGCGCCAGCAGCCACGGGCGGGGGAGCTCCTACGAGCAGTACTTC.

The chain is built from TRBV18 and TRBJ2-3, with TRBD2 matching 7 bases. Germline V gene sequence: CDR1 KGHSH, CDR2 LQKENI. The CDR3 is 17 amino acids. With V trimmed by 5 bases and J by 2 bases, 13 bases remained unmatched. CDR3 bases: TGTGCCAGCTCAACGAACCAGGTCCGGGAGGCCACAGATACGCAGTATTTT. Translating gives CASSTNQVREATDTQYF.

The rearrangement uses TRBV6-1 and TRBJ1-1, with 10 bases matching TRBD1. Looked up from germline, CDR1 is MNHNS and CDR2 is SASEGT. The CDR3 spans 15 residues. Trimming took 3 bases from V and 5 from J; bases not matched to a gene: 6. The CDR3 region is CASSEQDRGLTEAFF. As DNA, the CDR3 is TGTGCCAGCAGTGAGCAAGACAGGGGGCTTACTGAAGCTTTCTTT.

This chain connects TRBV6-5 to TRBJ1-2, with 7 positions matching TRBD1. V shed 5 bases, J shed 3 bases, and the junction held 6 bases outside the gene matches. Germline-derived CDR1 and CDR2 are MNHEY and SVGAGI. This CDR3 is built from 14 residues. Here the CDR3 reads CASSHGGGDYGYTF. The CDR3 bases are TGTGCCAGCAGTCACGGAGGGGGCGACTATGGCTACACCTTC.

This chain links TRBV19 with TRBJ2-6, with 12 bases that match TRBD1. Losses at the gene ends were 1 base for V and 4 bases for J; bases not matched to a gene: 5. This CDR3 region has 18 residues. The V gene's germline CDR1 is LNHDA and CDR2 SQIVND (reference sequence). The CDR3 sequence is CASSIVGQGAVGANVLTF. Here the CDR3 DNA reads TGTGCCAGTAGTATAGTGGGACAGGGGGCAGTCGGGGCCAACGTCCTGACTTTC.

V is TRBV3-1 (or the pseudogene TRBV3-2) and J is TRBJ2-3; 8 nucleotides align to TRBD2. V dropped 4 bases and J dropped 4; count of bases not matched to a gene: 7. The germline gives CDR1 LGHDT, CDR2 YNNKEL (reference sequence). The CDR3 spans 15 residues. The CDR3 protein is CASSRAGDGSDTQYF. CDR3 DNA: TGTGCCAGCAGCCGAGCGGGAGATGGGTCAGATACGCAGTATTTT.

The gene calls are TRBV20-1 and TRBJ1-2; D gene unclear. V was pared by 6 bases and J by 4 bases, with 9 bases between. Germline lookup yields CDR1 DFQATT and CDR2 SNEGSKA (reference sequence). The CDR3 is made up of 11 amino acids. CDR3 nucleotides: TGCAGTGCCCCCGGTGTCTATGGCTACACCTTC. Protein product: CSAPGVYGYTF.

The chain links TRBV28 to TRBJ2-1; D unclear. CDR3 length: 12 amino acids. Trimming left V 5 bases short and J 8 bases short, with 10 bases between. Germline assignment: CDR1 MDHEN and CDR2 SYDVKM. The chain's CDR3 is CASSKRRDEQFF. CDR3 nucleotide sequence: TGTGCCAGCAGTAAACGACGGGATGAGCAGTTCTTC.

This clone has just a few counts. The J gene is TRBJ2-1, the V gene TRBV6-6, with 8 bases identical to TRBD2. With 5 bases clipped from V and 6 bases from J, the junction kept 9 bases outside the gene matches. Germline CDR1 and CDR2: MNHNY and SVGAGI (reference sequence). This CDR3 region has 15 residues. The CDR3 reads CASSLPGGAVNEQFF. In DNA form, the CDR3 reads TGTGCCAGCAGTCTACCCGGGGGGGCCGTCAATGAGCAGTTCTTC.

In this sample, this clone turned up once. The genes are TRBV19 and TRBJ2-7; D is uncertain. Deletions cut 5 bases from V and 2 bases from J, with 16 bases between. Germline V gene lookup returns CDR1 LNHDA and CDR2 SQIVND (reference sequence). The CDR3 loop spans 15 amino acids. The CDR3 spells CASSPRHGRTYEQYF. The CDR3 DNA reads as TGTGCCAGTAGTCCGAGACACGGAAGGACCTACGAGCAGTACTTC. The entire variable domain, with the rest obtained from reference TRBV19 and TRBJ2-7, is as follows: DGGITQSPKYLFRKEGQNVTLSCEQNLNHDAMYWYRQDPGQGLRLIYYSQIVNDFQKGDIAEGYSVSREKKESFPLTVTSAQKNPTAFYLCASSPRHGRTYEQYFGPGTRLTVT.

The chain couples TRBV9 to TRBJ1-2; 8 positions match TRBD1. With V trimmed by 4 bases and J by 8 bases, 4 bases remained unmatched. The CDR3 is made up of 12 amino acids. Germline CDR1 is SGDLS and CDR2 is YYNGEE. Here the CDR3 reads CASSPGQGGYTF. In DNA, the CDR3 is TGTGCCAGCAGCCCAGGACAGGGAGGCTACACCTTC. Supplemented by reference TRBV9 and TRBJ1-2, the full variable domain reads DSGVTQTPKHLITATGQRVTLRCSPRSGDLSVYWYQQSLDQGLQFLIQYYNGEERAKGNILERFSAQQFPDLHSELNLSSLELGDSALYFCASSPGQGGYTFGSGTRLTVV.

This sequence joins TRBV6-5 and TRBJ1-1, with 7 bases that match TRBD1. Germline V CDR1 and CDR2: MNHEY, SVGAGI. There are 15 residues in the CDR3. V was pared by 3 bases and J by 6 bases, with 10 bases of the junction left unmatched. Here the CDR3 reads CASSYTVRGRSEAFF. The CDR3 DNA reads as TGTGCCAGCAGTTATACTGTGAGGGGGCGTTCTGAAGCTTTCTTT.

Many counts were recorded for this clone. The chain employs TRBV6-5 and TRBJ2-1; perhaps TRBD2 as D (5 bases). Deletions cut 6 bases from V and 10 bases from J, with 10 bases between. Per germline, CDR1 MNHEY and CDR2 SVGAGI. This CDR3 is 11 amino acids long. In nucleotides, the CDR3 is TGTGCCAGCAGAGTTGGAGGAGAGCAGTTCTTC. As protein: CASRVGGEQFF.

The V gene is TRBV4-1, the J gene TRBJ2-4; D possibly corresponds to TRBD2 (5 bases). Trimming cost V 1 base and J 0 bases, with 19 bases left between them. The germline V gene has CDR1 MGHRA and CDR2 YSYEKL. The CDR3 has 19 amino acids. In DNA form, the CDR3 reads TGCGCCAGCAGCCAAGTTAGCCTGATCGGACTGCTAGCCAAAAACATTCAGTACTTC. Residues: CASSQVSLIGLLAKNIQYF.

The chain has TRBV11-3 and TRBJ2-6; D gene ambiguous. The CDR3 contains 15 residues. V was trimmed by 5 bases and J by 2 bases, leaving 10 bases between them. The germline gives CDR1 SGHNT, CDR2 YENEEA. The CDR3 nucleotides read TGTGCCAGCAGCCCCCGAGTTGCTGGGGCCAACGTCCTGACTTTC. Its translation: CASSPRVAGANVLTF.

The chain uses TRBV10-3 and TRBJ2-3, with D possibly matching TRBD1 (6 bases). Germline assignment: CDR1 ENHRY and CDR2 SYGVKD. This CDR3 is 13 amino acids long. Deletions cut 10 bases from V and 2 bases from J, with 13 bases between. CDR3 loop: CATATGSTDTQYF. DNA of the CDR3: TGTGCCACAGCTACAGGGTCCACAGATACGCAGTATTTT.

V is TRBV7-6 and J is TRBJ1-2, with 11 positions matching TRBD1. Trimming removed 3 bases from V and 8 bases from J; junction bases left unmatched: 8. There are 15 residues in the CDR3. Germline CDR1 is SGHVS and CDR2 is FNYEAQ. CDR3 sequence: CASSLRPGQGEGYTF. In DNA, the CDR3 is TGTGCCAGCAGCTTGCGACCGGGACAGGGGGAGGGCTACACCTTC.